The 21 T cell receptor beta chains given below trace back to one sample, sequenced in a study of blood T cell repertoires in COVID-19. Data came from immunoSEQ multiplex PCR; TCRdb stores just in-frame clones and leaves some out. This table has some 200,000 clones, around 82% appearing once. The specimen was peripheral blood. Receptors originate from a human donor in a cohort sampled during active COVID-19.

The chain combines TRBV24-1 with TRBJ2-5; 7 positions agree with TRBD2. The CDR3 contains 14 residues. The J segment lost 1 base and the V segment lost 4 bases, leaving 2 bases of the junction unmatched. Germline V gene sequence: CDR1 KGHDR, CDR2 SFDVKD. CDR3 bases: TGTGCCACCAGTGAGGGAGGGTTCCAAGAGACCCAGTACTTC. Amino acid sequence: CATSEGGFQETQYF.

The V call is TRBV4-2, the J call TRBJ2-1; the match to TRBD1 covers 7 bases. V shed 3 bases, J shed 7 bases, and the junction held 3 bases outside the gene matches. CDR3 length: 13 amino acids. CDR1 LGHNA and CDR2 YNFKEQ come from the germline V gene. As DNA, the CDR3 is TGTGCCAGCAGCCAGCTCAGGGGGAATGAGCAGTTCTTC. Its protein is CASSQLRGNEQFF.

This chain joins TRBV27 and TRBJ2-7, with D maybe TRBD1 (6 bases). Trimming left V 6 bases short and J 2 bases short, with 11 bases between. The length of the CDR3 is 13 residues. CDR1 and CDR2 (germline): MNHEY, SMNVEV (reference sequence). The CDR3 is CASRTTGPYEQYF. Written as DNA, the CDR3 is TGTGCCAGCAGGACTACAGGGCCCTACGAGCAGTACTTC.

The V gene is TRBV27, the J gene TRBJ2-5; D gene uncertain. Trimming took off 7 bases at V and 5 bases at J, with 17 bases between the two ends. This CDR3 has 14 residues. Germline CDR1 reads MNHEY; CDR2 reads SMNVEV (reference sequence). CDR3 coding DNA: TGTGCCAGCACCTCATCCCCGGGTAGGGAGACCCAGTACTTC. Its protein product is CASTSSPGRETQYF.

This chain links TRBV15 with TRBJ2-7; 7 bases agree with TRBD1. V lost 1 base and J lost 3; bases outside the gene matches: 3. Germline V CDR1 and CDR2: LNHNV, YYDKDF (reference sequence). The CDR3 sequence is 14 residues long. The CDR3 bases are TGTGCCACCAGCAGAGCCGGACAGGACTACGAGCAGTACTTC. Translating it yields CATSRAGQDYEQYF.

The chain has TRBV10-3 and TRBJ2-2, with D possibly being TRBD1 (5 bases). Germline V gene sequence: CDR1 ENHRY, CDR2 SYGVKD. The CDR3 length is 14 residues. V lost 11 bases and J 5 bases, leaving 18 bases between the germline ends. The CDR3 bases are TGTGCCGTATCCCAGGGCCCCGCGACCGGGGAGCTGTTTTTT. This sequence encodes CAVSQGPATGELFF.

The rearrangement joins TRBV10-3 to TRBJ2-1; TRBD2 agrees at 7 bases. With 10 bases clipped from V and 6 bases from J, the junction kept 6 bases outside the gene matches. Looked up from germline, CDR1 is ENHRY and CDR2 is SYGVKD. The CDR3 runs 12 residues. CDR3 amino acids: CASGGGANEQFF. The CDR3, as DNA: TGTGCCAGCGGGGGTGGTGCCAATGAGCAGTTCTTC.

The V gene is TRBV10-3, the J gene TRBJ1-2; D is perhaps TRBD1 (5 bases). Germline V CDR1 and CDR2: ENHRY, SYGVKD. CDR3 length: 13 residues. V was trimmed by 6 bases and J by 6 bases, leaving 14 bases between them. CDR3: CAISRDFSDGYTF. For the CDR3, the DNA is TGTGCCATCAGCAGGGACTTCTCTGATGGCTACACCTTC.

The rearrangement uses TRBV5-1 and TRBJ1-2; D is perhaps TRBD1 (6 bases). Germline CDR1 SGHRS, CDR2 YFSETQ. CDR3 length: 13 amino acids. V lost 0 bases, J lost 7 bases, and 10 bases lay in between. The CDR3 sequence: CASSLAAGAGYTF. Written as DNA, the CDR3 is TGCGCCAGCAGCTTGGCCGCGGGGGCTGGCTACACCTTC.

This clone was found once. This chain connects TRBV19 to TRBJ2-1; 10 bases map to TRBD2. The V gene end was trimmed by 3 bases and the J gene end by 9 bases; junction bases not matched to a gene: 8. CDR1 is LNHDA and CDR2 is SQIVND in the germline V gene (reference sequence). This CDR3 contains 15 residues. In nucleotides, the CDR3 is TGTGCCAGTAGTATGGGGGTGGGACTAGCGCGTGAGCAGTTCTTC. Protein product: CASSMGVGLAREQFF. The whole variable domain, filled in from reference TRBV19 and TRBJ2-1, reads DGGITQSPKYLFRKEGQNVTLSCEQNLNHDAMYWYRQDPGQGLRLIYYSQIVNDFQKGDIAEGYSVSREKKESFPLTVTSAQKNPTAFYLCASSMGVGLAREQFFGPGTRLTVL.

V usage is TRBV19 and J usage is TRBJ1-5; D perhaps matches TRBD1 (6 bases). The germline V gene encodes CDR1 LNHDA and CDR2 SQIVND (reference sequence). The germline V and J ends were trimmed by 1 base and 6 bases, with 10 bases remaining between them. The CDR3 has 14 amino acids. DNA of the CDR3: TGTGCCAGTAGTATAGGACAGGAGATTCAGCCCCAGCATTTT. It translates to CASSIGQEIQPQHF.

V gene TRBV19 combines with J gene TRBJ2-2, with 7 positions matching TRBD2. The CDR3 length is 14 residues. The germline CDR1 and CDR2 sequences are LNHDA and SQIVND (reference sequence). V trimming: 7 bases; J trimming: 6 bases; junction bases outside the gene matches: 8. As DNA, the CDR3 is TGTGCCAGTATACCCGGGAGGTTCGCCGGGGAGCTGTTTTTT. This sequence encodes CASIPGRFAGELFF.

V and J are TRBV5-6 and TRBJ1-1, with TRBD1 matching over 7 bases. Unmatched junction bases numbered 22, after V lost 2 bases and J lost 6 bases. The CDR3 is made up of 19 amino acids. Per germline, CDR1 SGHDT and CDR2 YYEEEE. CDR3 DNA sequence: TGTGCCAGCAGCTTATCTGGTCAAGGGGGCGCGGATGATAGATCTGAAGCTTTCTTT. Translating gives CASSLSGQGGADDRSEAFF.

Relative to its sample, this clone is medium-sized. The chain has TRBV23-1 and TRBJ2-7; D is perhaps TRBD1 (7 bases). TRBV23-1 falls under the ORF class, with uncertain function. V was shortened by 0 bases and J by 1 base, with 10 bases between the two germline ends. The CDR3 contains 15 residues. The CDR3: CASSQSRDRSYEQYF. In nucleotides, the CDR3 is TGCGCCAGCAGTCAATCGCGGGACAGATCCTACGAGCAGTACTTC.

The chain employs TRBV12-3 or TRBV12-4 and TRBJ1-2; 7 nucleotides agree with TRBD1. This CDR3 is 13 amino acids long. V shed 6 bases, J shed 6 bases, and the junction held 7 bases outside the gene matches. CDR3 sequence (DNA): TGTGCCAGCAGCACCTCTACAGGGGATGGCTACACCTTC. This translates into CASSTSTGDGYTF.

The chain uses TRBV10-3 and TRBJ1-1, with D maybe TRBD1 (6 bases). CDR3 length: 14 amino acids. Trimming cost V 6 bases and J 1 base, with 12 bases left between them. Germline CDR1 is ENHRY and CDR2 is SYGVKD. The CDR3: CAIRLGGANTEAFF. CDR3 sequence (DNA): TGTGCCATCAGGTTGGGGGGGGCGAACACTGAAGCTTTCTTT.

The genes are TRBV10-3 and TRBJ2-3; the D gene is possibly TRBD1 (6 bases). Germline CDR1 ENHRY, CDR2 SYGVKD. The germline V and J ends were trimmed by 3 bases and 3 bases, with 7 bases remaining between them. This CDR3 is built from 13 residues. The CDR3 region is CAISEQGTDTQYF. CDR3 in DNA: TGTGCCATCAGTGAACAGGGAACAGATACGCAGTATTTT.

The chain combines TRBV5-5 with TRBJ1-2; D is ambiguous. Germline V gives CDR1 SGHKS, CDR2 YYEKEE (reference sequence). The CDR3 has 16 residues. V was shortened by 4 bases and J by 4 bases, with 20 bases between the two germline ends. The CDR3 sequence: CASSPLLALTPYGYTF. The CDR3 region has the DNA TGTGCCAGCAGCCCGTTGTTAGCCCTTACACCCTATGGCTACACCTTC.

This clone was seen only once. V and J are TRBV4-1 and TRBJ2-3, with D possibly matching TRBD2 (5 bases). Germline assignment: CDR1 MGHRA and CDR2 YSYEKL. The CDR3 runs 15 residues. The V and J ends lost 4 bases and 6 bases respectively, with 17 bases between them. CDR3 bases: TGCGCCAGCAGCCTTACCGCGGAGGACCTGGATACGCAGTATTTT. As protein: CASSLTAEDLDTQYF.

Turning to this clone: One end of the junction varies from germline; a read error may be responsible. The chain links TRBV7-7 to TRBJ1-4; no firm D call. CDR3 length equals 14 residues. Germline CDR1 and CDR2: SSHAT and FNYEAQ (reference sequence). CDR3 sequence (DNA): TGTGCTAGCAGTCGAGACCTAAACTCGGGAAAACTGTTTTTT. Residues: CASSRDLNSGKLFF.

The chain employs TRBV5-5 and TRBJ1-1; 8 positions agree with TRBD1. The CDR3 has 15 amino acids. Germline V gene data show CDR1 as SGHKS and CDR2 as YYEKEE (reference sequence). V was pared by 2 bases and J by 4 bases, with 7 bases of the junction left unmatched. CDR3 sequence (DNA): TGTGCCAGCAGCTTAGGTAGGACAGGGAGCACTGAAGCTTTCTTT. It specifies CASSLGRTGSTEAFF.